Following are 32 T cell receptor beta chains from one sample sequenced in a study of beta chain features in type 1 diabetes. Expressed TCRB transcripts were sequenced after all isolated RNA was converted to cDNA. Only in-frame clones appear in the TCRdb table, and some are missing; sequencing was by immunoSEQ multiplex PCR. The table records hundreds of thousands of clones, 68% of them present only once. The specimen sequenced was naive CD4+ T cells from blood. The receptor source for this set is a man aged 25-40 years in good health.

In its sample, this clone was seen a few times. The chain carries TRBV27 and TRBJ1-4; D gene uncertain. Germline V CDR1 and CDR2: MNHEY, SMNVEV (reference sequence). Trimming took off 4 bases at V and 8 bases at J, with 14 bases between the two ends. This CDR3 is 14 amino acids long. This CDR3 reads CASSSRGSREKLFF. DNA for the CDR3: TGTGCCAGCAGTTCCCGAGGATCGAGGGAAAAACTGTTTTTT.

V gene TRBV9 combines with J gene TRBJ2-7, with 7 bases aligning to TRBD2. The CDR3 length is 15 residues. V lost 0 bases to trimming and J lost 0 bases; unmatched junction nucleotides: 3. CDR1 and CDR2 from the germline V gene are SGDLS and YYNGEE. CDR3 bases: TGTGCCAGCAGCGTAGACGGGACTAACTCCTACGAGCAGTACTTC. This codes for CASSVDGTNSYEQYF. Complete variable domain (other parts from reference TRBV9 and TRBJ2-7): DSGVTQTPKHLITATGQRVTLRCSPRSGDLSVYWYQQSLDQGLQFLIQYYNGEERAKGNILERFSAQQFPDLHSELNLSSLELGDSALYFCASSVDGTNSYEQYFGPGTRLTVT.

This chain connects TRBV29-1 to TRBJ2-3; TRBD2 might be the D (5 bases). The CDR3 runs to 15 residues. V lost 3 bases, J lost 0 bases, and 13 bases lay in between. CDR1 and CDR2 (germline): SQVTM, ANQGSEA. CDR3 DNA sequence: TGCAGCGTTGATGATGTGAGGGTTAGCACAGATACGCAGTATTTT. Protein: CSVDDVRVSTDTQYF.

The chain links TRBV30 to TRBJ2-7; D possibly corresponds to TRBD1 (5 bases). Trimming took off 4 bases at V and 2 bases at J, with 12 bases between the two ends. The CDR3 is 13 amino acids. The V gene's germline CDR1 is GTSNPN and CDR2 SVGIG (reference sequence). DNA of the CDR3: TGTGCCTGGAATGCACAGGTAGCCTACGAGCAGTACTTC. Translating it yields CAWNAQVAYEQYF.

V usage is TRBV4-3 and J usage is TRBJ2-1, with D possibly matching TRBD2 (5 bases). V was shortened by 0 bases and J by 9 bases, with 9 bases between the two germline ends. Per germline, CDR1 LGHNA and CDR2 YSLEER. The CDR3 loop spans 13 amino acids. CDR3 in DNA: TGCGCCAGCAGCCAAGATGCGGGTACTGAGCAGTTCTTC. Its translation: CASSQDAGTEQFF.

The CDR3 here is CASSSATDTQYF. Written as DNA, the CDR3 is TGTGCCAGCAGTTCAGCCACAGATACGCAGTATTTT. The chain recombines TRBV28 with TRBJ2-3; D not resolved. Germline V gene data show CDR1 as MDHEN and CDR2 as SYDVKM. Trimming took 4 bases from V and 2 from J, leaving 4 bases between them. The CDR3 length is 12 residues.

V and J are TRBV30 and TRBJ1-6, with 10 bases fitting TRBD1. J was trimmed by 8 bases and V by 5 bases; bases with no gene match: 3. CDR3 size: 13 residues. The germline gives CDR1 GTSNPN, CDR2 SVGIG (reference sequence). CDR3 sequence (DNA): TGTGCCTGGGCGACAGGGGGCGATTCACCCCTCCACTTT. This encodes CAWATGGDSPLHF.

V is TRBV9 and J is TRBJ2-7, with 12 bases that match TRBD2. This CDR3 is built from 15 residues. Looked up from germline, CDR1 is SGDLS and CDR2 is YYNGEE. V was pared by 1 base and J by 2 bases, with 1 base of the junction left unmatched. Here the CDR3 reads CASSVRTSGTYEQYF. The CDR3, as DNA: TGTGCCAGCAGCGTACGGACTAGCGGGACCTACGAGCAGTACTTC.

The J gene is TRBJ2-7, the V gene TRBV7-2, with no clear D. The V end was cut by 1 base, the J end by 3 bases, with 10 bases between. Germline-derived CDR1 and CDR2 are SGHTA and FQGNSA. The CDR3 has 14 amino acids. The CDR3 reads CASSLEVASYEQYF. CDR3 in DNA: TGTGCCAGCAGCTTAGAGGTCGCCAGCTACGAGCAGTACTTC. The full variable domain, rest sourced from reference TRBV7-2 and TRBJ2-7, is GAGVSQSPSNKVTEKGKDVELRCDPISGHTALYWYRQSLGQGLEFLIYFQGNSAPDKSGLPSDRFSAERTGGSVSTLTIQRTQQEDSAVYLCASSLEVASYEQYFGPGTRLTVT.

The chain uses TRBV30 and TRBJ1-3; D perhaps matches TRBD1 (6 bases). From germline, CDR1 is GTSNPN and CDR2 SVGIG (reference sequence). V lost 0 bases, J lost 1 base, and 10 bases lay in between. The CDR3 runs 15 residues. The CDR3 protein is CAWSVTGLSGNTIYF. The CDR3 DNA reads TGTGCCTGGAGTGTGACAGGACTTTCTGGAAACACCATATATTTT.

This clone was observed a few times. The chain combines TRBV9 with TRBJ2-5; D is perhaps TRBD2 (5 bases). V lost 4 bases, J lost 4 bases, and 20 bases lay in between. The V gene's germline CDR1 is SGDLS and CDR2 YYNGEE. The length of the CDR3 is 16 residues. The CDR3 sequence is CASSTTPLRVGETQYF. The CDR3 nucleotides are TGTGCCAGCAGCACCACTCCTTTGAGGGTAGGAGAGACCCAGTACTTC.

This clone was observed a single time. In the same sample, other DNA sequences code for this CDR3. This chain links TRBV7-2 with TRBJ2-7; D is uncertain. Trimming pared 5 bases from V and 4 bases from J, leaving 9 bases between. This CDR3 is 12 amino acids long. The germline V gene has CDR1 SGHTA and CDR2 FQGNSA. The CDR3 nucleotides are TGTGCCAGCAGCCTCCTCGGATACGAGCAGTACTTC. Its protein is CASSLLGYEQYF.

The gene calls are TRBV7-2 and TRBJ2-3; D remains ambiguous. Germline CDR1 reads SGHTA; CDR2 reads FQGNSA. This CDR3 comprises 14 residues. Deletions cut 1 base from V and 8 bases from J, with 13 bases between. The CDR3 sequence is CASSLVGRLATQYF. The CDR3 DNA reads as TGTGCCAGCAGCTTAGTCGGGCGACTTGCTACGCAGTATTTT.

The chain carries TRBV6-5 and TRBJ2-5; 7 nucleotides agree with TRBD2. With V trimmed by 8 bases and J by 5 bases, 5 bases remained unmatched. The CDR3 runs to 12 residues. Germline V gives CDR1 MNHEY, CDR2 SVGAGI. The CDR3 loop is CASARGGETQYF. The CDR3 nucleotides read TGTGCCAGCGCTAGGGGAGGGGAGACCCAGTACTTC.

This clone has just a few counts. This chain connects TRBV29-1 to TRBJ2-1; 9 bases are shared with TRBD1. V shed 5 bases and J 2 bases; nucleotides not matched to a gene: 4. The CDR3 runs 14 residues. Germline values: CDR1 SQVTM, CDR2 ANQGSEA. This CDR3 is CSVWGQGAYNEQFF. For the CDR3, the DNA is TGCAGCGTTTGGGGACAGGGCGCCTACAATGAGCAGTTCTTC.

The chain carries TRBV9 and TRBJ2-3, with D unresolved. The CDR3 is made up of 14 amino acids. V gave up 1 base and J gave up 3 bases, with 9 bases separating them. The V gene's germline CDR1 is SGDLS and CDR2 YYNGEE. CDR3 amino acids: CASSVSQTTDTQYF. As DNA, the CDR3 is TGTGCCAGCAGCGTAAGTCAGACTACAGATACGCAGTATTTT.

The chain links TRBV7-2 to TRBJ2-5; 12 nucleotides line up with TRBD1. This CDR3 has 15 residues. CDR1 is SGHTA, CDR2 FQGNSA, per germline. J lost 5 bases, V lost 4 bases, and 5 bases had no gene match. The CDR3 loop reads CASSSGQGAWETQYF. DNA for the CDR3: TGTGCCAGCAGCTCGGGACAGGGGGCATGGGAGACCCAGTACTTC.

In the case of this clone: The sample carries other DNA sequences with the same CDR3. The rearrangement links TRBV7-2 to TRBJ2-1; no clear D. V was trimmed by 4 bases and J by 3 bases, leaving 1 base between them. CDR1 and CDR2 from the germline V gene are SGHTA and FQGNSA. The CDR3 length is 11 residues. DNA for the CDR3: TGTGCCAGCAGCTACTACAATGAGCAGTTCTTC. This sequence encodes CASSYYNEQFF.

On this clone: Other DNA sequences in this specimen translate into the identical CDR3. V gene TRBV20-1 combines with J gene TRBJ2-7; no firm D call. V was clipped by 1 base and J by 5 bases, with 3 bases between them. This CDR3 has 10 amino acids. CDR1 is DFQATT, CDR2 SNEGSKA, per germline (reference sequence). In nucleotides, the CDR3 is TGCAGTGCTAGAGGAGACGAGCAGTACTTC. This codes for CSARGDEQYF.

The chain recombines TRBV7-2 with TRBJ2-7, with 10 bases lining up with TRBD2. Germline lookup yields CDR1 SGHTA and CDR2 FQGNSA. The CDR3 consists of 15 residues. The junction had 5 bases not matched to a gene; V was cut back by 2 bases and J by 4 bases. The CDR3 DNA sequence: TGTGCCAGCAGCTTAAACCCTAGCGGGGGATACGAGCAGTACTTC. It specifies CASSLNPSGGYEQYF.

This clone has more than one count but fewer than ten. This chain joins TRBV29-1 and TRBJ2-1; 7 nucleotides agree with TRBD1. This CDR3 is 14 amino acids long. After removal of 4 bases from V and 2 bases from J, the junction contained 5 bases not matched to a gene. The germline V gene encodes CDR1 SQVTM and CDR2 ANQGSEA. DNA of the CDR3: TGCAGCGTTGTCCAGGGACAGCCCTACAATGAGCAGTTCTTC. Protein: CSVVQGQPYNEQFF.

The chain uses TRBV6-1 and TRBJ2-7, with unresolved D. The CDR3 has 15 residues. CDR1 and CDR2 from the germline V gene are MNHNS and SASEGT. V was cut by 1 base and J by 4 bases, with 14 bases left in between. The CDR3 loop reads CASSEEHGQLYEQYF. The DNA of the CDR3 is TGTGCCAGCAGTGAAGAACACGGGCAGCTATACGAGCAGTACTTC.

V is TRBV30 and J is TRBJ2-2; 7 positions match TRBD1. J was trimmed by 5 bases and V by 5 bases; bases with no gene match: 8. Germline CDR1 reads GTSNPN; CDR2 reads SVGIG (reference sequence). The CDR3 runs 14 residues. This CDR3 is CAWDTGERTGELFF. Written as DNA, the CDR3 is TGTGCCTGGGATACAGGGGAGCGGACCGGGGAGCTGTTTTTT.

Of note for this clone: The sample contains more than one DNA sequence encoding this CDR3. This chain uses TRBV30 with TRBJ1-1, with unresolved D. Germline V CDR1 and CDR2: GTSNPN, SVGIG (reference sequence). The CDR3 runs 13 residues. The V end lost 0 bases, the J end lost 1 base, and 6 bases lay between the germline ends. Written as DNA, the CDR3 is TGTGCCTGGAGTGTACGGGGGAACACTGAAGCTTTCTTT. Encoded protein: CAWSVRGNTEAFF.

This chain joins TRBV28 and TRBJ2-1; D not resolved. The CDR3 sequence is 12 residues long. Per the germline V gene, CDR1 is MDHEN and CDR2 is SYDVKM. V lost 5 bases and J lost 7, with 9 bases in between. The CDR3 loop reads CASSPVRNEQFF. CDR3 coding DNA: TGTGCCAGCAGTCCGGTAAGAAATGAGCAGTTCTTC.

The chain has TRBV5-1 and TRBJ2-4; no clear D gene. Trimming cost V 3 bases and J 11 bases, with 15 bases left between them. CDR1 is SGHRS, CDR2 YFSETQ, per germline. CDR3 length: 13 residues. CDR3 nucleotides: TGCGCCAGCAGCTCAGACATCCCTGAGGTTCAGTACTTC. Translating gives CASSSDIPEVQYF. Based on the CDR3 plus reference TRBV5-1 and TRBJ2-4, the full variable domain is KAGVTQTPRYLIKTRGQQVTLSCSPISGHRSVSWYQQTPGQGLQFLFEYFSETQRNKGNFPGRFSGRQFSNSRSEMNVSTLELGDSALYLCASSSDIPEVQYFGAGTRLSVL.

This CDR3 reads CAWSVGAVHYNEQFF. The CDR3 DNA is TGTGCCTGGAGCGTTGGTGCTGTTCACTACAATGAGCAGTTCTTC. The genes are TRBV30 and TRBJ2-1, with no clear D. CDR3 length: 15 amino acids. Germline V gives CDR1 GTSNPN, CDR2 SVGIG (reference sequence). Trimming left V 3 bases short and J 3 bases short, with 15 bases between.

The chain joins TRBV10-3 to TRBJ2-3; no clear D. The CDR3 totals 12 residues. CDR1 and CDR2 from the germline V gene are ENHRY and SYGVKD. V was trimmed by 2 bases and J by 6 bases, leaving 6 bases between them. DNA for the CDR3: TGTGCCATCAGTGAGACTCGGGATACGCAGTATTTT. This translates into CAISETRDTQYF.

The chain links TRBV9 to TRBJ1-5, with 9 nucleotides matching TRBD1. The length of the CDR3 is 14 residues. Germline lookup yields CDR1 SGDLS and CDR2 YYNGEE. With 5 bases clipped from V and 6 bases from J, the junction kept 6 bases outside the gene matches. The CDR3 region is CASSLGQGGQPQHF. The CDR3 DNA reads as TGTGCCAGCAGTTTGGGACAGGGCGGTCAGCCCCAGCATTTT.

The chain has TRBV7-2 and TRBJ1-6, with D possibly matching TRBD1 (5 bases). In germline, CDR1 is SGHTA, CDR2 FQGNSA. The length of the CDR3 is 15 residues. Deletions cut 2 bases from V and 7 bases from J, with 12 bases between. CDR3 sequence (DNA): TGTGCCAGCAGCTTAAGCGGGGACCCAAATTCACCCCTCCACTTT. Translated: CASSLSGDPNSPLHF.

The rearrangement links TRBV5-6 to TRBJ2-7; TRBD1 matches at 7 bases. The CDR3 length is 16 residues. The junction had 10 bases not matched to a gene; V was cut back by 4 bases and J by 0 bases. The germline CDR1 and CDR2 sequences are SGHDT and YYEEEE. The CDR3 DNA is TGTGCCAGCAGCCTACCGGGACAGAGTCTCTCCTACGAGCAGTACTTC. Amino acids: CASSLPGQSLSYEQYF.

This clone was seen more than once but under ten times. This chain uses TRBV18 with TRBJ2-1; 7 nucleotides line up with TRBD2. The germline CDR1 and CDR2 sequences are KGHSH and LQKENI. The V segment lost 5 bases and the J segment 4 bases; nucleotides outside the gene matches: 8. The CDR3 is made up of 15 amino acids. The CDR3 region is CASSSSGVHYNEQFF. The CDR3 DNA follows: TGTGCCAGCTCATCCAGCGGGGTCCATTACAATGAGCAGTTCTTC.